The 7 T cell receptor beta chains presented below share a single source sample, sequenced in a study of blood T cell repertoires in COVID-19. Here immunoSEQ multiplex PCR was the method, and the copy in TCRdb shows in-frame clones only, minus some. The sample has about 170,000 clones, about 74% seen once. The sample consisted of peripheral blood. Receptors originate from a woman aged 80 or over with acute or convalescent COVID-19.

This clone was detected a few times. The chain combines TRBV7-3 with TRBJ2-3, with 13 bases identical to TRBD2. The CDR3 consists of 16 residues. Germline CDR1 and CDR2: SGHTA and FQGTGA. Trimming took 5 bases from V and 4 from J; bases not matched to a gene: 6. This chain's CDR3 is CASSPGLAGVSDTQYF. As DNA, the CDR3 is TGTGCCAGCAGCCCCGGACTAGCGGGAGTATCAGATACGCAGTATTTT.

The genes are TRBV5-6 and TRBJ2-3; TRBD1 agrees at 8 bases. V dropped 4 bases and J dropped 6; count of bases not matched to a gene: 4. The CDR3 covers 13 residues. Germline V gene data show CDR1 as SGHDT and CDR2 as YYEEEE. DNA of the CDR3: TGTGCCAGCAGCCCGGACAGGGCGGATACGCAGTATTTT. Protein: CASSPDRADTQYF.

This clone occurred once. The J gene is TRBJ1-3, the V gene TRBV5-1; D is uncertain. Germline V gene data show CDR1 as SGHRS and CDR2 as YFSETQ. The CDR3 totals 15 residues. Trimming took 1 base from V and 0 from J, leaving 8 bases between them. The CDR3 sequence is CASSLFGSSGNTIYF. CDR3 coding DNA: TGCGCCAGCAGCTTGTTTGGGAGCTCTGGAAACACCATATATTTT.

Only a few counts were recorded for this clone. V and J are TRBV7-6 and TRBJ1-1, with 7 bases matching TRBD1. This CDR3 has 13 residues. V shed 4 bases and J 3 bases; nucleotides not matched to a gene: 2. Germline V lookup: CDR1 SGHVS, CDR2 FNYEAQ. The CDR3 DNA reads as TGTGCCAGCAGCTCAGGGGGATACACTGAAGCTTTCTTT. Amino acids: CASSSGGYTEAFF.

CDR3 coding DNA: TGTGCCAGTAGTCCGGGACTGGGAGGGTCCACCGGGGAGCTGTTTTTT. Protein product: CASSPGLGGSTGELFF. This chain joins TRBV19 and TRBJ2-2, with 7 bases lining up with TRBD2. The CDR3 has 16 residues. The V and J ends lost 5 bases and 4 bases, in that order; junction bases with no gene match: 10. The V gene's germline CDR1 is LNHDA and CDR2 SQIVND (reference sequence).

The chain is built from TRBV18 and TRBJ1-2, with 7 bases that match TRBD1. The CDR3 covers 14 residues. V shed 5 bases, J shed 3 bases, and the junction held 6 bases outside the gene matches. Germline CDR1 is KGHSH and CDR2 is LQKENI. The CDR3, as DNA: TGTGCCAGCTCAATAGAAACAGGGGACTATGGCTACACCTTC. Encoded protein: CASSIETGDYGYTF.

This chain links TRBV6-5 with TRBJ2-5; D is possibly TRBD2 (6 bases). V lost 6 bases to trimming and J lost 9 bases, with 20 bases between them. The CDR3 contains 14 residues. CDR1 and CDR2 from the germline V gene are MNHEY and SVGAGI. CDR3 loop: CASSLSRGSGAQYF. The CDR3 nucleotides read TGTGCCAGCAGCCTATCTCGGGGATCGGGGGCCCAGTACTTC.